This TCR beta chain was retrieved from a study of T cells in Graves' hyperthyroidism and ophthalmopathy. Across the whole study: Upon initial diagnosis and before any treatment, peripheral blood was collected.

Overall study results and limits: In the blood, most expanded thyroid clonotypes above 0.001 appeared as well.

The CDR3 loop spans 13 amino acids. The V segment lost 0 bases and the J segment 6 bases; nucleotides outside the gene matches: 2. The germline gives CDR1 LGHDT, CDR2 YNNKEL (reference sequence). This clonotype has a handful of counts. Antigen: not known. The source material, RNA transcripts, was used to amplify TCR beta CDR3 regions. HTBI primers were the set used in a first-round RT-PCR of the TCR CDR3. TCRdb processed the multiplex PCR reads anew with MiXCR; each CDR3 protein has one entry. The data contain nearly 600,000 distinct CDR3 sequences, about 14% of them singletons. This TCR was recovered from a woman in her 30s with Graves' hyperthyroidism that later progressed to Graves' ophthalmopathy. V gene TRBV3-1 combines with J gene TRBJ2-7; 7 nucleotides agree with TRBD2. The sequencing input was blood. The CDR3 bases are TGTGCCAGCAGCCAAGAGGGGGGGTCCGAGCAGTACTTC. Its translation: CASSQEGGSEQYF.